These T cell receptor beta chains were read from a single sample in a study of blood T cells in healthy people across ages. TCRdb called the 5' RACE reads again in MiXCR, with one record for every CDR3 protein. This table holds 1.8 million or so distinct CDR3 sequences, more than 35% found once. The sequencing input was blood. The origin of the receptors is a human donor in good health. Each CDR3 is given with its conserved first and last residue. Fields, in order: V gene, clone size, D gene, J gene, CDR3 DNA, CDR3 protein. The D gene is left open where the match is weak. Clone size is given for some rows only: seen once, a few or many times, or a class if the clone is expanded.

V: TRBV20-1; size: .; D: TRBD1; J: TRBJ2-1; DNA: TGCAGTGCTCTGCGACCGGGACAGGGTTCCTACAATGAGCAGTTCTTC; CDR3: CSALRPGQGSYNEQFF
V: TRBV7-2; size: .; D: .; J: TRBJ2-3; DNA: TGTGCCAGCAGCCCTCGTGAGGGGCCAGATACGCAGTATTTT; CDR3: CASSPREGPDTQYF
V: TRBV20-1; size: few; D: .; J: TRBJ1-1; DNA: TGCAGTGCTTCAGACGGGAACACTGAAGCTTTCTTT; CDR3: CSASDGNTEAFF
V: TRBV20-1; size: .; D: .; J: TRBJ1-2; DNA: TGCAGTGCTAGCATCGGTTATGGCTACACCTTC; CDR3: CSASIGYGYTF
V: TRBV18; size: .; D: .; J: TRBJ2-3; DNA: TGTGCCAGCTCACCATCCTGGCCAGATACGCAGTATTTT; CDR3: CASSPSWPDTQYF
V: TRBV9; size: .; D: .; J: TRBJ1-2; DNA: TGTGCCAGCAGCTCGACGATTTGGGGTGGCTACACCTTC; CDR3: CASSSTIWGGYTF
V: TRBV4-3; size: .; D: .; J: TRBJ1-2; DNA: TGCGCCAGCAGCCAAGATTGGTCAGGGTTCACGGATGGCTACACCTTC; CDR3: CASSQDWSGFTDGYTF
V: TRBV12-3/TRBV12-4; size: .; D: .; J: TRBJ1-1; DNA: TGTGCCGGCAATCCCCTACCTGGCACTGAAGCTTTCTTT; CDR3: CAGNPLPGTEAFF
V: TRBV29-1; size: few; D: TRBD1; J: TRBJ2-7; DNA: TGCAGCGGTGGCTTACAGGGGTACGAGCAGTACTTC; CDR3: CSGGLQGYEQYF
V: TRBV12-3/TRBV12-4; size: .; D: .; J: TRBJ1-6; DNA: TGTGCCGGCAATGGGGGTAGGGATTCACCCCTCCACTTT; CDR3: CAGNGGRDSPLHF
V: TRBV29-1; size: few; D: .; J: TRBJ2-5; DNA: TGCAGCGTTGTTAGCCCCTCGGGGGCTAGGGAGCAGTACTTC; CDR3: CSVVSPSGAREQYF
V: TRBV12-3/TRBV12-4; size: .; D: TRBD2; J: TRBJ2-7; DNA: TGTGCCCGCAGTGGGGGGTGGACTAGTGCCTCCTACGAGCAGTACTTC; CDR3: CARSGGWTSASYEQYF
V: TRBV7-9; size: .; D: TRBD1; J: TRBJ2-1; DNA: TGTGCCAGCAGCGACAGGGTAGACCACCGATTTCGGGGTGAGCAGTTCTTC; CDR3: CASSDRVDHRFRGEQFF
V: TRBV4-3; size: .; D: TRBD1; J: TRBJ1-4; DNA: TGCGCCAGCAGCCAATCAGGGCAGGCCAGGGGGCGAGACGGTGAAAAACTGTTTTTT; CDR3: CASSQSGQARGRDGEKLFF
V: TRBV28; size: few; D: .; J: TRBJ1-1; DNA: TGTGCCAGCAATGAAGGGGCGACCATGAACACTGAAGCTTTCTTT; CDR3: CASNEGATMNTEAFF
V: TRBV20-1; size: .; D: TRBD1; J: TRBJ2-7; DNA: TGCAGTGCTGGAGATCAGGGGGCTCTGTACGAGCAGTACTTC; CDR3: CSAGDQGALYEQYF
V: TRBV7-9; size: .; D: TRBD1; J: TRBJ1-4; DNA: TGTGCCAGCAGACGGACAGGGGATAATGAAAAACTGTTTTTT; CDR3: CASRRTGDNEKLFF
V: TRBV6-5; size: .; D: .; J: TRBJ2-1; DNA: TGTGCCAGCAGCAGAACACAGGGAGCAAGGTTCTTC; CDR3: CASSRTQGARFF
V: TRBV10-3; size: .; D: .; J: TRBJ1-1; DNA: TGTGCCATCAGTGACCTCAGGGTAGGAGGCAACACTGAAGCTTTCTTT; CDR3: CAISDLRVGGNTEAFF
V: TRBV20-1; size: .; D: .; J: TRBJ1-5; DNA: TGCAGTGCCCGACAGGTGGGGCAGCCCCAGCATTTT; CDR3: CSARQVGQPQHF
V: TRBV6-2/TRBV6-3; size: .; D: .; J: TRBJ1-1; DNA: .; CDR3: CASSYDIQETQYFGPGTLNTEAFF
V: TRBV20-1; size: .; D: .; J: TRBJ2-7; DNA: TGCAGTGCGAGAAGGCTCAACGCCTACGAGCAGTACTTC; CDR3: CSARRLNAYEQYF
V: TRBV6-5; size: few; D: .; J: TRBJ1-1; DNA: TGTGCCAGCAGTTACATCAGGGACACTGAAGCTTTCTTT; CDR3: CASSYIRDTEAFF
V: TRBV4-1; size: .; D: TRBD2; J: TRBJ2-1; DNA: TGCGCCAGCAGTACCGGACTAGACGAGCAGTTCTTC; CDR3: CASSTGLDEQFF
V: TRBV18; size: few; D: .; J: TRBJ2-7; DNA: TGTGCCAGCTCACGGGAGACGGATACCTACGAGCAGTACTTC; CDR3: CASSRETDTYEQYF
V: TRBV7-9; size: few; D: .; J: TRBJ1-4; DNA: TGTGCCAGCAGCTTAGAAGGGGCAAACTTCGGCAAACTGTTTTTT; CDR3: CASSLEGANFGKLFF
V: TRBV25-1; size: .; D: .; J: TRBJ1-1; DNA: TGTGCCAACAAACAGGACACTGAAGCTTTCTTT; CDR3: CANKQDTEAFF
V: TRBV10-3; size: many; D: TRBD1; J: TRBJ2-5; DNA: TGTGCCATCAGTGAGTCCCCGCCGGACCTGACAGGGGATTGGGAGCAGTACTTC; CDR3: CAISESPPDLTGDWEQYF
V: TRBV7-2; size: .; D: TRBD2; J: TRBJ2-5; DNA: TGTGCCAGCAGCTTAGAGCGGCGGGGGGGCTGGGAGACCCAGTACTTC; CDR3: CASSLERRGGWETQYF
V: TRBV20-1; size: .; D: .; J: TRBJ1-6; DNA: TGCAGTGCCTGGTTTATAGAAGACAGTTCTTATAATTCACCCCTCCACTTT; CDR3: CSAWFIEDSSYNSPLHF
V: TRBV10-3; size: few; D: .; J: TRBJ2-3; DNA: TGTGCCATCGCGGGGGCTGGAGATACGCAGTATTTT; CDR3: CAIAGAGDTQYF
V: TRBV2; size: .; D: TRBD1; J: TRBJ1-2; DNA: TGTGCCAGTCAGACAGGGATGTCCTCCTATGGCTACACCTTC; CDR3: CASQTGMSSYGYTF
V: TRBV9; size: .; D: .; J: TRBJ1-6; DNA: TGTGCCAGCAGCGCGGGAAGCTCCTATAATTCACCCCTCCACTTT; CDR3: CASSAGSSYNSPLHF
V: TRBV7-9; size: few; D: .; J: TRBJ2-1; DNA: TGTGCCAGCAGCTTAACCAGCTACGGTGAGCAGTTCTTC; CDR3: CASSLTSYGEQFF
V: TRBV25-1; size: .; D: TRBD1; J: TRBJ2-7; DNA: TGTGCCAGCAGTGAACCCGGGACAGGGGCCTACGAGCAGTACTTC; CDR3: CASSEPGTGAYEQYF
V: TRBV5-6; size: .; D: .; J: TRBJ1-2; DNA: TGTGCCAGCAACGGAAACGGGAGGGACTATGGCTACACCTTC; CDR3: CASNGNGRDYGYTF
V: TRBV20-1; size: many; D: .; J: TRBJ2-3; DNA: TGCAGTGCGGGTAAAGGCAGCTGGCGCGTAGGGGATACGCAGTATTTT; CDR3: CSAGKGSWRVGDTQYF
V: TRBV29-1; size: .; D: .; J: TRBJ2-1; DNA: TGCAGCATTAGAACGGGGACCGGGGGAGAGCAGTTCTTC; CDR3: CSIRTGTGGEQFF
V: TRBV7-9; size: few; D: .; J: TRBJ2-7; DNA: TGTGCCAGCAGCTTAATCGAGGAAGTAATTTACGAGCAGTACTTC; CDR3: CASSLIEEVIYEQYF
V: TRBV7-2; size: few; D: .; J: TRBJ2-1; DNA: TGTGCCAGCAGCTTTCTAGCAGCCTGGAATGAGCAGTTCTTC; CDR3: CASSFLAAWNEQFF
V: TRBV13; size: .; D: .; J: TRBJ2-7; DNA: TGTGCCAGCAGCCAAGCCGGGAATTCCTACGAGCAGTACTTC; CDR3: CASSQAGNSYEQYF
V: TRBV6-5; size: few; D: .; J: TRBJ2-7; DNA: TGTGCCAGCAGTCCTAGTATTGGACAGCGATTCTACGAGCAGTACTTC; CDR3: CASSPSIGQRFYEQYF